The 4 T cell receptor beta chains listed next were all sequenced from one sample in a study of T cell responses to AZD1222 COVID-19 vaccine. The assay was immunoSEQ multiplex PCR, and TCRdb's table has in-frame clones only and misses some. The sample consists of 100,000 to 150,000 clones, roughly 90% of them appearing once. The sample here was peripheral blood, taken on day 0 of AZD1222 vaccination. The receptors derive from an adult in good health.

The V gene is TRBV5-1, the J gene TRBJ2-1; the match to TRBD1 covers 9 bases. V trimming: 2 bases; J trimming: 7 bases; junction bases outside the gene matches: 7. The CDR3 has 15 residues. Germline CDR1 reads SGHRS; CDR2 reads YFSETQ. The CDR3 nucleotides read TGCGCCAGCAGCTTTGATGGGACAGGGTCAAATGAGCAGTTCTTC. Encoded protein: CASSFDGTGSNEQFF.

This sequence joins TRBV5-1 and TRBJ2-7, with 8 nucleotides matching TRBD1. CDR3 length: 15 amino acids. CDR1 and CDR2 from the germline V gene are SGHRS and YFSETQ. J lost 3 bases, V lost 4 bases, and 9 bases had no gene match. CDR3 residues: CASSPRTGFSYEQYF. The DNA of the CDR3 is TGCGCCAGCAGCCCGCGGACAGGGTTTAGCTACGAGCAGTACTTC.

The DNA for the CDR3 is TGCAGCGTTGAAAAATTGACTAGCGGCCTCCGGGGGGAGCAGTACTTC. It codes for CSVEKLTSGLRGEQYF. The chain recombines TRBV29-1 with TRBJ2-7, with 9 bases identical to TRBD2. CDR1 and CDR2 (germline): SQVTM, ANQGSEA. The CDR3 is made up of 16 amino acids. J gave up 7 bases and V 2 bases, and 15 bases lay outside the gene matches.

The chain links TRBV2 to TRBJ2-1; D unclear. V was trimmed by 5 bases and J by 2 bases, leaving 4 bases between them. This CDR3 region has 12 residues. Germline V lookup: CDR1 SNHLY, CDR2 FYNNEI. As DNA, the CDR3 is TGTGCCAGCAGTTCCGCCTACAATGAGCAGTTCTTC. Residues: CASSSAYNEQFF. The complete variable domain, with remaining parts taken from reference TRBV2 and TRBJ2-1, reads EPEVTQTPSHQVTQMGQEVILRCVPISNHLYFYWYRQILGQKVEFLVSFYNNEISEKSEIFDDQFSVERPDGSNFTLKIRSTKLEDSAMYFCASSSAYNEQFFGPGTRLTVL.